This passage covers 6 T cell receptor beta chains from one sample sequenced in a study of T-cell memory formation after mild COVID-19. TCRdb re-called the 5' RACE reads through MiXCR, storing one row per CDR3 protein. Among a few hundred thousand distinct CDR3 sequences listed, about 20% were seen once. The sequencing input was PBMCs or a T cell subset sorted from them (not recorded which). The receptors were gathered from an adult woman who had mild COVID-19 (a few samples of this study predate the infection). Cell type and time point are not known.

This clonotype was observed a handful of times. The chain carries TRBV20-1 and TRBJ2-1; the D is unclear. The CDR3 consists of 13 residues. V was trimmed by 3 bases and J by 6 bases, leaving 12 bases between them. CDR1 is DFQATT, CDR2 SNEGSKA, per germline (reference sequence). The CDR3: CSARAPRRNEQFF. CDR3 coding DNA: TGCAGTGCTAGGGCCCCCCGGCGCAATGAGCAGTTCTTC.

This clonotype was seen a handful of times. J is TRBJ2-3 and V is TRBV5-1; 10 positions match TRBD2. The CDR3 runs to 18 residues. Germline V gene sequence: CDR1 SGHRS, CDR2 YFSETQ. The V gene end was trimmed by 0 bases and the J gene end by 0 bases; junction bases not matched to a gene: 7. CDR3 coding DNA: TGCGCCAGCAGCTTGGCCCCTAGCGGGAGCCTAAGCACAGATACGCAGTATTTT. It codes for CASSLAPSGSLSTDTQYF.

This clonotype turned up a few times. V and J are TRBV2 and TRBJ2-7, with 10 bases identical to TRBD2. This CDR3 region has 16 residues. V lost 1 base, J lost 4 bases, and 7 bases stayed unmatched. Germline CDR1 and CDR2: SNHLY and FYNNEI. The DNA for the CDR3 is TGTGCCAGCAGTGAAGAGGGAGCGGGGGGGTCTTACGAGCAGTACTTC. This codes for CASSEEGAGGSYEQYF. The complete variable domain, with remaining parts taken from reference TRBV2 and TRBJ2-7, reads EPEVTQTPSHQVTQMGQEVILRCVPISNHLYFYWYRQILGQKVEFLVSFYNNEISEKSEIFDDQFSVERPDGSNFTLKIRSTKLEDSAMYFCASSEEGAGGSYEQYFGPGTRLTVT.

This clonotype was picked up a small number of times. The chain couples TRBV10-3 to TRBJ2-1; no firm D call. The germline V gene encodes CDR1 ENHRY and CDR2 SYGVKD. Trimming pared 8 bases from V and 0 bases from J, leaving 14 bases between. CDR3 length equals 15 residues. CDR3 coding DNA: TGTGCCATCGGTGCTAGTCAGAGCTCCTACAATGAGCAGTTCTTC. The encoded protein is CAIGASQSSYNEQFF.

The chain combines TRBV7-9 with TRBJ1-1; 10 positions match TRBD1. This CDR3 is built from 14 residues. V lost 4 bases, J lost 6 bases, and 5 bases stayed unmatched. Germline V lookup: CDR1 SEHNR, CDR2 FQNEAQ (reference sequence). CDR3 sequence reads: CASSSGQGIAEAFF. As DNA, the CDR3 is TGTGCCAGCAGCTCGGGACAGGGGATCGCTGAAGCTTTCTTT.

This clonotype was observed a single time. The chain couples TRBV18 to TRBJ2-7; weak D call: TRBD2 (6 bases). This CDR3 comprises 13 residues. Germline assignment: CDR1 KGHSH and CDR2 LQKENI. Trimming took off 4 bases at V and 6 bases at J, with 13 bases between the two ends. The CDR3 region is CASSQGLEVEQYF. Written as DNA, the CDR3 is TGTGCCAGCTCACAGGGACTTGAAGTCGAGCAGTACTTC.